This T cell receptor beta chain originates from a study of T cell changes during pregnancy in multiple sclerosis. The protocol was immunoSEQ multiplex PCR, while the TCRdb copy is restricted to in-frame clones and leaves out a portion. This sample has tens of thousands of clones, with 91% found just once. The V gene end was trimmed by 4 bases and the J gene end by 1 base; junction bases not matched to a gene: 3. This CDR3 contains 14 residues. The V gene's germline CDR1 is GTSNPN and CDR2 SVGIG (reference sequence). The V and J genes are TRBV30 and TRBJ2-5; 10 bases fit TRBD2. Sequencing used peripheral blood, obtained in the third trimester of pregnancy. The TCR sequence derives from a female donor in good health, enrolled as a control in a pregnancy study. CDR3 protein: CAWTSGSAQETQYF. The CDR3 DNA is TGTGCCTGGACTAGCGGGAGTGCCCAAGAGACCCAGTACTTC.